Listed below are T cell receptor beta chains from one sample, sequenced in a study of technical replicates of blood from several donors. Repertoires were generated with immunoSEQ multiplex PCR, while TCRdb's copy carries only in-frame clones and drops some. The sample contains roughly 100,000 clones, around 96% of which appear only once. The sequenced material came from T cells isolated from PBMCs. The receptor source for this set is a human donor in good health. Each CDR3 is given with its conserved first and last residue. A D gene is named only where the DNA matches it firmly. Clone size, where shown, is once, few, many, or a class for clones that have expanded.

d_call	clone_size	v_call	j_call	cdr3_nt	cdr3_aa
-	-	TRBV7-6	TRBJ1-5	TGTGCCAGCAGCTTAGTCGCGAGTTCCAATCAGCCCCAGCATTTT	CASSLVASSNQPQHF
-	-	TRBV28	TRBJ1-1	TGTGCCAGCAGTTTCTCCGGGACATTGAACACTGAAGCTTTCTTT	CASSFSGTLNTEAFF
-	-	TRBV27	TRBJ1-2	TGTGCCAGCAGTTTAAGCGGCGTGGGGACTGGTTATGGCTACACCTTC	CASSLSGVGTGYGYTF
-	-	TRBV18	TRBJ2-7	TGTGCCAGCTCACCAGGTAACAGCCTCTACGAGCAGTACTTC	CASSPGNSLYEQYF
-	once	TRBV28	TRBJ2-1	TGTGCCAGCACACGTGTCACTTCCTACAATGAGCAGTTCTTC	CASTRVTSYNEQFF
-	-	TRBV4-3	TRBJ1-1	TGCGCCAGCAGCCAAGATAGGGGGAGGAACACTGAAGCTTTCTTT	CASSQDRGRNTEAFF
-	-	TRBV7-6	TRBJ2-1	TGTGCCAGCAGTTACTTGATTCTTGGGAGCTCCTACAATGAGCAGTTCTTC	CASSYLILGSSYNEQFF
-	-	TRBV19	TRBJ1-1	TGTGCCAGTAGTTTTACCTACAGGGAAACTGAAGCTTTCTTT	CASSFTYRETEAFF
TRBD2	-	TRBV28	TRBJ2-3	TGTGCCAGCAGTCTCTCCGGGGGACTAGCTACAGATACGCAGTATTTT	CASSLSGGLATDTQYF
-	-	TRBV2	TRBJ2-2	TGTGCCAGCAGTGAAGTCCTAGGGGGCACCGGGGAGCTGTTTTTT	CASSEVLGGTGELFF
-	-	TRBV5-4	TRBJ1-2	TGTGCCAGCAGCCCGAAGGACAAGCATATTTATGGCTACACCTTC	CASSPKDKHIYGYTF
-	-	TRBV7-9	TRBJ1-3	TGTGCCAGCAGCCAGGGACTCCCAAAGTCTGGAAACACCATATATTTT	CASSQGLPKSGNTIYF
TRBD1	-	TRBV30	TRBJ1-2	TGTGCCTGGATCTCAGGGGGCTTTCCGCATGGCTACACCTTC	CAWISGGFPHGYTF
-	-	TRBV6-6	TRBJ1-1	TGTGCCAGCAGTTACTCGTTCGCTGAAGCTTTCTTT	CASSYSFAEAFF
TRBD1	-	TRBV10-3	TRBJ1-3	TGTGCCATCAGTGACGACAGGGGGCGGGTGACCATATATTTT	CAISDDRGRVTIYF
-	-	TRBV11-3	TRBJ2-1	TGTGCCAGCAGCCTGCGGGGTTACAATGAGCAGTTCTTC	CASSLRGYNEQFF
-	-	TRBV30	TRBJ2-7	TGTGCCTGGAGACAGGGACCGACCTACGAGCAGTACTTC	CAWRQGPTYEQYF
-	-	TRBV11-3	TRBJ2-1	TGTGCCAGCAGCTTAGATCTGAGACTAGAGACCTACAATGAGCAGTTCTTC	CASSLDLRLETYNEQFF
-	once	TRBV7-3	TRBJ2-7	TGTGCCAGCAGCTTAAAGTACTACTCCTACGAGCAGTACTTC	CASSLKYYSYEQYF
TRBD1	-	TRBV4-1	TRBJ1-5	TGCGCCAGCAGCCAAGTGGTCCGGGACAGAGACTATCAGCCCCAGCATTTT	CASSQVVRDRDYQPQHF
TRBD2	-	TRBV7-9	TRBJ2-3	TGTGCCAGCAGCTTGGGGGGACTAGCGGGAGTGAGCACAGATACGCAGTATTTT	CASSLGGLAGVSTDTQYF
-	-	TRBV19	TRBJ1-4	TGTGCCAGTAGTATACTCGGGATAAGAACTAATGAAAAACTGTTTTTT	CASSILGIRTNEKLFF
-	-	TRBV10-3	TRBJ2-1	TGTGCCACACGAGAGGGATACAATGAGCAGTTCTTC	CATREGYNEQFF
TRBD1	once	TRBV30	TRBJ1-2	TGTGCCTGGAGAGAACTTCGGGACAGGGGGAACTATGGCTACACCTTC	CAWRELRDRGNYGYTF
-	once	TRBV7-8	TRBJ1-5	TGTGCCAGCAGCTTATTCTGGAGTCCGAGCAATCAGCCCCAGCATTTT	CASSLFWSPSNQPQHF
TRBD1	-	TRBV6-6	TRBJ1-1	TGTGCCAGCAGGACAGGGGGCTCGAACACTGAAGCTTTCTTT	CASRTGGSNTEAFF
-	-	TRBV4-1	TRBJ1-4	TGCGCCAGCAGCCAAGGGGCAGGGGTGATTGAAAAACTGTTTTTT	CASSQGAGVIEKLFF
-	once	TRBV19	TRBJ1-1	TGTGCCAGTAGTTGGGGAGGCGGGATCATGAACACTGAAGCTTTCTTT	CASSWGGGIMNTEAFF
-	-	TRBV6-4	TRBJ1-4	TGTGCCAGCAGTGACTTTAAGGCGGTCGGTGAAAAACTGTTTTTT	CASSDFKAVGEKLFF
TRBD1	-	TRBV7-9	TRBJ2-7	TGTGCCAGCAGCTTTATCGGACAGGGATACGAGCAGTACTTC	CASSFIGQGYEQYF
TRBD1	-	TRBV9	TRBJ1-2	TGTGCCAGCAGCGTAGGGGCAGGGGGCGCAGGTGGCTACACCTTC	CASSVGAGGAGGYTF
-	-	TRBV27	TRBJ2-1	TGTGCCAGCAGCCCTTCGCCAGCGCAGCAGTTCTTC	CASSPSPAQQFF
-	-	TRBV30	TRBJ2-7	TGTGCCTGGAGTGTACGTCGGGACTCCTACGAGCAGTACTTC	CAWSVRRDSYEQYF
-	-	TRBV5-1	TRBJ1-1	TGCGCCAGCAGCTTGGCCGCGACAGGTGAAGCTTTCTTT	CASSLAATGEAFF
-	-	TRBV5-1	TRBJ1-2	TGCGCCAGCAGCTCACAGGTATCGGACTATGGCTACACCTTC	CASSSQVSDYGYTF
TRBD1	-	TRBV9	TRBJ1-4	TGTGCCAGCAGCCCGGGACAGTTTGAAAAACTGTTTTTT	CASSPGQFEKLFF
-	-	TRBV4-1	TRBJ1-1	TGCGCCAGCAGCCAGAGGGTGGACACTGAAGCTTTCTTT	CASSQRVDTEAFF
TRBD2	-	TRBV6-5	TRBJ2-1	TGTGCCAGCAGTTACCTACTAGCGGGAGATGAGCAGTTCTTC	CASSYLLAGDEQFF
-	-	TRBV6-5	TRBJ1-2	TGTGCCAGCTATGGGGGGGGGAATGGCTACACCTTC	CASYGGGNGYTF
-	-	TRBV4-1	TRBJ2-3	TGCGCCAGCCTCGTAGCGGTTAGCACAGATACGCAGTATTTT	CASLVAVSTDTQYF
-	-	TRBV6-5	TRBJ2-1	TGTGCCACCCTCGACTCGAATGAGCAGTTCTTC	CATLDSNEQFF
TRBD2	-	TRBV10-3	TRBJ2-5	TGTGCCATCAGTGGCGGGAGAGAAGAGACCCAGTACTTC	CAISGGREETQYF
TRBD2	-	TRBV28	TRBJ2-7	TGTGCCAGCTTTAGCGGGTGGACCTACGAGCAGTACTTC	CASFSGWTYEQYF
-	-	TRBV10-3	TRBJ1-5	TGTGCCATCAGTGAGCCAGCGCAGCCCCAGCATTTT	CAISEPAQPQHF
-	-	TRBV6-5	TRBJ2-1	TGTGCCAGCAGTTACTCGACTGTACGAGCCTACAATGAGCAGTTCTTC	CASSYSTVRAYNEQFF
TRBD2	-	TRBV15	TRBJ2-5	TGTGCCACCAGGACTAGCGGGGAAGAGACCCAGTACTTC	CATRTSGEETQYF
-	-	TRBV4-1	TRBJ2-1	TGCGCCAGCAGCCAAGCCCGGGAGATCAATGAGCAGTTCTTC	CASSQAREINEQFF
-	-	TRBV14	TRBJ1-3	TGTGCCAGCAGCCAAGGCAGGGTGGTAACTGGAAACACCATATATTTT	CASSQGRVVTGNTIYF
-	-	TRBV10-3	TRBJ2-3	TGTGCCATCGGGGATGCGGGAACAGATACGCAGTATTTT	CAIGDAGTDTQYF
TRBD1	-	TRBV19	TRBJ1-2	TGTGCCAGTAGGGTGGACAGGGGTGGCGGCTACACCTTC	CASRVDRGGGYTF
TRBD1	-	TRBV30	TRBJ1-1	TGTGCCTGGAGTGTACAGGGGACTGAAGCTTTCTTT	CAWSVQGTEAFF
TRBD2	once	TRBV27	TRBJ2-3	TGTGCCAGCAGTTTATGGCTAGCTCGGGAGGGTACGCAGTATTTT	CASSLWLAREGTQYF